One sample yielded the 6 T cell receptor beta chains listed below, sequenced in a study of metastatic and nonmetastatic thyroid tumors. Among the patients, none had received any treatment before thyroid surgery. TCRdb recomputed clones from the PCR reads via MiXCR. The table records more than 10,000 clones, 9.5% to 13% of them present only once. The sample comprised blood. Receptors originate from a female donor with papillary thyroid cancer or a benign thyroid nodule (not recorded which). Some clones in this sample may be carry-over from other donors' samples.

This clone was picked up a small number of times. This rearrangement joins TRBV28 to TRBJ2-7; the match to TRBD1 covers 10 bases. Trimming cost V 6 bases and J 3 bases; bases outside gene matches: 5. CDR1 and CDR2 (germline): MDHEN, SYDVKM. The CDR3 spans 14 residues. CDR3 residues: CASRAGTGVYEQYF. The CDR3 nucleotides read TGTGCCAGCAGGGCCGGGACAGGGGTCTACGAGCAGTACTTC.

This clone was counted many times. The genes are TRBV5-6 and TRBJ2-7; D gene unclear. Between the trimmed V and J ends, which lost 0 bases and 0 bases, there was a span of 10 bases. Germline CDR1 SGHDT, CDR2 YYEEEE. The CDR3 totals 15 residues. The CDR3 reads CASSLGAVNSYEQYF. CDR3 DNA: TGTGCCAGCAGCTTGGGTGCTGTTAACTCCTACGAGCAGTACTTC.

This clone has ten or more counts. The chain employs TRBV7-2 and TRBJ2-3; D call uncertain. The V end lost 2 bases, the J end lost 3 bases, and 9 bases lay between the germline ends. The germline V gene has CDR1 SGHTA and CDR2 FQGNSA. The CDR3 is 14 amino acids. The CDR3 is CASSLSWQTDTQYF. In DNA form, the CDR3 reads TGTGCCAGCAGCTTATCGTGGCAGACAGATACGCAGTATTTT.

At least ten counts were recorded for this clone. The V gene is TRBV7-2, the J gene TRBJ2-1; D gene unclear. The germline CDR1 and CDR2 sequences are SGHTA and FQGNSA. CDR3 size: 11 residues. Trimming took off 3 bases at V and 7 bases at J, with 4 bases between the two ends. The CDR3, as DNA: TGTGCCAGCAGCTTCGTTAATGAGCAGTTCTTC. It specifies CASSFVNEQFF.

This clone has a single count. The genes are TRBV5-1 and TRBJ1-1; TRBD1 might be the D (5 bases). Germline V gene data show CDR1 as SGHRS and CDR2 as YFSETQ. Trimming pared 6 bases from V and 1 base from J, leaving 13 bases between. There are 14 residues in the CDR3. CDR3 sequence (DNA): TGCGCCAGCAACCTGGACATCACGAACACTGAAGCTTTCTTT. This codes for CASNLDITNTEAFF.

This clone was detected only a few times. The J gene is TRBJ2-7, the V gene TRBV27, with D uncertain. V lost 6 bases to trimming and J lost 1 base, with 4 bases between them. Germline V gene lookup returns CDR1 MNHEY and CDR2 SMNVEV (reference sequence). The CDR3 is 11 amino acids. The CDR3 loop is CASRGSYEQYF. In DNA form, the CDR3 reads TGTGCCAGCAGGGGATCCTACGAGCAGTACTTC.